This passage covers 32 T cell receptor beta chains from one sample sequenced in a study of hypomethylating agent response in myelodysplastic syndrome. Here immunoSEQ multiplex PCR was the method, and the copy in TCRdb shows in-frame clones only, minus some. The table includes 2,500 to 4,000 clones, about 90% detected once. The source was bone marrow, collected before or after starting hypomethylating agent treatment for myelodysplastic syndrome (not recorded which). The receptors were gathered from a human donor with myelodysplastic syndrome.

The chain couples TRBV15 to TRBJ2-7; TRBD1 matches at 7 bases. The CDR3 runs 15 residues. The V gene's germline CDR1 is LNHNV and CDR2 YYDKDF (reference sequence). Unmatched junction bases numbered 3, after V lost 0 bases and J lost 1 base. The CDR3 protein is CATSRDEGASYEQYF. The CDR3 DNA sequence: TGTGCCACCAGCAGAGATGAGGGGGCTTCCTACGAGCAGTACTTC.

This clone was observed a single time. CDR3 in DNA: TGTGCCAGCAGTGAAGGGGCAGGGGGCATATTTGAGACCCAGTACTTC. Translating gives CASSEGAGGIFETQYF. V gene TRBV25-1 combines with J gene TRBJ2-5, with TRBD1 matching 8 bases. CDR1 is MGHDK and CDR2 is SYGVNS in the germline V gene. The CDR3 contains 16 residues. V lost 2 bases and J lost 5; bases outside the gene matches: 10.

This CDR3 reads CASSFFGGSYEQYF. CDR3 coding DNA: TGTGCCAGCAGTTTTTTCGGCGGCTCCTACGAGCAGTACTTC. V and J are TRBV28 and TRBJ2-7, with D unresolved. The CDR3 totals 14 residues. Germline CDR1 MDHEN, CDR2 SYDVKM. With 3 bases removed from V and 0 bases from J, the gap between germline ends came to 9 bases.

The V and J genes are TRBV5-4 and TRBJ2-7; D is uncertain. The germline V gene encodes CDR1 SGHNT and CDR2 YYREEE (reference sequence). The CDR3 runs to 14 residues. Trimming shortened V by 2 bases and J by 6 bases, and 15 bases separated the two germline ends. The CDR3 is CASSLGGSPVEQYF. The DNA for the CDR3 is TGTGCCAGCAGCTTAGGTGGCAGCCCCGTCGAGCAGTACTTC.

The gene calls are TRBV30 and TRBJ1-2; a weak D match, TRBD1 (5 bases). The CDR3 runs 16 residues. Deletions cut 4 bases from V and 3 bases from J, with 21 bases between. Germline values: CDR1 GTSNPN, CDR2 SVGIG (reference sequence). DNA for the CDR3: TGTGCCTGGAAACCCCCCGGGCAGGGAGATTACTATGGCTACACCTTC. Translating it yields CAWKPPGQGDYYGYTF.

The chain combines TRBV7-9 with TRBJ2-2, with 9 bases matching TRBD1. CDR3 length equals 14 residues. The V segment lost 4 bases and the J segment 5 bases; nucleotides outside the gene matches: 2. Germline V CDR1 and CDR2: SEHNR, FQNEAQ (reference sequence). The CDR3 spells CASSSDRGTGELFF. The CDR3 bases are TGTGCCAGCAGCTCGGACAGGGGAACCGGGGAGCTGTTTTTT. Full variable domain (outside the CDR3, taken from reference TRBV7-9 and TRBJ2-2): DTGVSQNPRHKITKRGQNVTFRCDPISEHNRLYWYRQTLGQGPEFLTYFQNEAQLEKSRLLSDRFSAERPKGSFSTLEIQRTEQGDSAMYLCASSSDRGTGELFFGEGSRLTVL.

The gene calls are TRBV6-5 and TRBJ1-2; the D is unclear. The V end lost 2 bases, the J end lost 6 bases, and 7 bases lay between the germline ends. Germline lookup yields CDR1 MNHEY and CDR2 SVGAGI. CDR3 length: 12 residues. This CDR3 is CASSYTGDGYTF. In DNA form, the CDR3 reads TGTGCCAGCAGTTACACCGGAGATGGCTACACCTTC.

The V and J genes are TRBV27 and TRBJ2-3; 7 positions match TRBD2. This CDR3 is built from 13 residues. Losses at the gene ends were 3 bases for V and 6 bases for J; bases not matched to a gene: 3. Germline V CDR1 and CDR2: MNHEY, SMNVEV (reference sequence). The CDR3 reads CASSLREGDTQYF. CDR3 bases: TGTGCCAGCAGTTTGAGGGAGGGTGATACGCAGTATTTT.

The chain employs TRBV6-4 and TRBJ2-3, with 12 bases matching TRBD2. This CDR3 is built from 15 residues. Germline CDR1 is MRHNA and CDR2 is SNTAGT. V lost 6 bases and J lost 4; bases outside the gene matches: 5. CDR3 DNA sequence: TGTGCCAGCAGCCGGACTAGCGGGACGGCAGATACGCAGTATTTT. Amino acids: CASSRTSGTADTQYF.

The gene calls are TRBV9 and TRBJ2-1; 8 nucleotides match TRBD2. With V trimmed by 3 bases and J by 1 base, 3 bases remained unmatched. The germline gives CDR1 SGDLS, CDR2 YYNGEE. The CDR3 runs 15 residues. CDR3 sequence: CASSASGGSYNEQFF. DNA of the CDR3: TGTGCCAGCAGCGCGAGCGGGGGTTCCTACAATGAGCAGTTCTTC.

The rearrangement joins TRBV9 to TRBJ2-1; D might be TRBD1 (6 bases). Trimming left V 0 bases short and J 0 bases short, with 19 bases between. Germline V gene sequence: CDR1 SGDLS, CDR2 YYNGEE. There are 19 residues in the CDR3. The CDR3 DNA reads as TGTGCCAGCAGCGTAGGCCAGGGGTTATTTTCGAGCTCCTACAATGAGCAGTTCTTC. Protein product: CASSVGQGLFSSSYNEQFF.

The chain employs TRBV6-5 and TRBJ2-2, with a possible D match to TRBD1 (6 bases). Germline lookup yields CDR1 MNHEY and CDR2 SVGAGI. Between the trimmed V and J ends, which lost 7 bases and 1 base, there was a span of 13 bases. The CDR3 is 15 amino acids. CDR3 region: CASNLLGQNTGELFF. DNA of the CDR3: TGTGCCAGCAATCTACTGGGACAGAACACCGGGGAGCTGTTTTTT.

This clone was seen more than once but under ten times. V and J are TRBV16 and TRBJ1-5; D is unresolved. CDR3 length equals 13 residues. Germline lookup yields CDR1 KGHSY and CDR2 FQNENV. Trimming removed 6 bases from V and 1 base from J, with 7 bases in between. CDR3 in DNA: TGTGCCAGCAGTGATGGGAGCAATCAGCCCCAGCATTTT. Its translation: CASSDGSNQPQHF.

This sequence joins TRBV7-2 and TRBJ2-7; 13 bases fit TRBD2. This CDR3 is built from 19 residues. Germline V lookup: CDR1 SGHTA, CDR2 FQGNSA. V trimming: 2 bases; J trimming: 3 bases; junction bases outside the gene matches: 13. The CDR3 nucleotides are TGTGCCAGCAGCTTAACTCGGGGACTAGCGGGAAGGGGGGACTACGAGCAGTACTTC. Translated: CASSLTRGLAGRGDYEQYF.

This sequence joins TRBV30 and TRBJ1-3; a possible D gene is TRBD1 (5 bases). The germline V gene encodes CDR1 GTSNPN and CDR2 SVGIG (reference sequence). The CDR3 contains 11 residues. Trimming pared 8 bases from V and 2 bases from J, leaving 7 bases between. In nucleotides, the CDR3 is TGTGCCCGGGGGACTGGAAACACCATATATTTT. This gives the protein CARGTGNTIYF.

V gene TRBV6-4 combines with J gene TRBJ2-3; D is unclear. The CDR3 has 13 amino acids. Trimming removed 2 bases at V and 2 bases at J, with 5 bases between. CDR1 is MRHNA and CDR2 is SNTAGT in the germline V gene. The CDR3 bases are TGTGCCAGCAGTGACGGGGACACAGATACGCAGTATTTT. Residues: CASSDGDTDTQYF.

This chain joins TRBV5-4 and TRBJ1-2; D ambiguous. Germline V lookup: CDR1 SGHNT, CDR2 YYREEE (reference sequence). CDR3 length equals 15 residues. V was shortened by 0 bases and J by 2 bases, with 11 bases between the two germline ends. CDR3 coding DNA: TGTGCCAGCAGCTTGGCAGGTGGCAAAAACTATGGCTACACCTTC. It codes for CASSLAGGKNYGYTF.

The chain is built from TRBV29-1 and TRBJ1-5, with a possible D match to TRBD1 (6 bases). V lost 4 bases, J lost 4 bases, and 11 bases lay in between. This CDR3 is 13 amino acids long. From germline, CDR1 is SQVTM and CDR2 ANQGSEA. The DNA for the CDR3 is TGCAGCGTTGTACAGGGATCTAATCAGCCCCAGCATTTT. This sequence encodes CSVVQGSNQPQHF.

V is TRBV6-1 and J is TRBJ2-1; 10 bases agree with TRBD2. The germline gives CDR1 MNHNS, CDR2 SASEGT. Germline trimming cut 4 bases from V and 9 bases from J; bases unmatched to any gene: 9. The CDR3 sequence is 15 residues long. CDR3 coding DNA: TGTGCCAGCAGTGGATTCCTAGCGGGAGTGACTGAGCAGTTCTTC. It codes for CASSGFLAGVTEQFF.

The chain links TRBV19 to TRBJ2-7, with TRBD1 matching over 8 bases. CDR1 LNHDA and CDR2 SQIVND come from the germline V gene (reference sequence). The trim removed 5 bases at V and 3 bases at J, leaving 12 bases unmatched. The CDR3 contains 16 residues. DNA for the CDR3: TGTGCCAGTAGTCCGCCTCCCGGGACAGGTATCTACGAGCAGTACTTC. Amino acid sequence: CASSPPPGTGIYEQYF.

CDR3 residues: CASSLAQTSGRALNEQFF. The CDR3 coding sequence is TGTGCCAGCAGCTTAGCCCAGACTAGCGGGAGGGCCCTCAATGAGCAGTTCTTC. The rearrangement uses TRBV11-2 and TRBJ2-1; the match to TRBD2 covers 14 bases. Germline V gene data show CDR1 as SGHAT and CDR2 as FQNNGV. This CDR3 comprises 18 residues. Trimming at V came to 1 base and at J to 6 bases, leaving 8 bases not matched to a gene.

This chain links TRBV4-3 with TRBJ1-5, with 7 positions matching TRBD1. J gave up 2 bases and V 0 bases, and 1 base lay outside the gene matches. This CDR3 is 15 amino acids long. CDR1 LGHNA and CDR2 YSLEER come from the germline V gene. The CDR3 DNA reads TGCGCCAGCAGCCAAGACGGACAGGGCAATCAGCCCCAGCATTTT. Translation: CASSQDGQGNQPQHF.

The J gene is TRBJ1-1, the V gene TRBV7-2; weak D call: TRBD1 (5 bases). The length of the CDR3 is 14 residues. The V gene's germline CDR1 is SGHTA and CDR2 FQGNSA. Trimming took off 6 bases at V and 1 base at J, with 12 bases between the two ends. The CDR3 is CASRPGRGNTEAFF. CDR3 sequence (DNA): TGTGCCAGCAGACCGGGGCGCGGGAACACTGAAGCTTTCTTT.

In DNA, the CDR3 is TGTGCCAGCAGTTACCGGACCGGCTTGCCCCAGCATTTT. This translates into CASSYRTGLPQHF. This rearrangement joins TRBV6-5 to TRBJ1-5; D unclear. V lost 2 bases, J lost 9 bases, and 11 bases lay in between. Per germline, CDR1 MNHEY and CDR2 SVGAGI. CDR3 size: 13 residues.

This rearrangement joins TRBV28 to TRBJ1-5, with 11 bases fitting TRBD1. In germline, CDR1 is MDHEN, CDR2 SYDVKM. Trimming cost V 6 bases and J 0 bases; bases outside gene matches: 7. The CDR3 loop spans 17 amino acids. CDR3 nucleotide sequence: TGTGCCAGCAGAAACCGGGACAGGGGGTATAGCAATCAGCCCCAGCATTTT. It encodes CASRNRDRGYSNQPQHF. Full variable domain (outside the CDR3, taken from reference TRBV28 and TRBJ1-5): DVKVTQSSRYLVKRTGEKVFLECVQDMDHENMFWYRQDPGLGLRLIYFSYDVKMKEKGDIPEGYSVSREKKERFSLILESASTNQTSMYLCASRNRDRGYSNQPQHFGDGTRLSIL.

The chain is built from TRBV27 and TRBJ2-7, with no clear D. Trimming removed 4 bases at V and 5 bases at J, with 15 bases between. In germline, CDR1 is MNHEY, CDR2 SMNVEV (reference sequence). CDR3 size: 14 residues. CDR3 DNA sequence: TGTGCCAGCAGTTCATGGCTAGGGTCCCACGAGCAGTACTTC. The encoded protein is CASSSWLGSHEQYF.

The chain recombines TRBV7-2 with TRBJ2-7; unclear D gene. Germline V gene data show CDR1 as SGHTA and CDR2 as FQGNSA. The CDR3 is 14 residues long. Trimming removed 1 base at V and 4 bases at J, with 11 bases between. Written as DNA, the CDR3 is TGTGCCAGCAGCTTAGATAGGTTCGCTTACGAGCAGTACTTC. Its translation is CASSLDRFAYEQYF.

This rearrangement joins TRBV9 to TRBJ1-3; the D is unclear. The CDR3 extends over 14 amino acids. V dropped 4 bases and J dropped 4 bases, with 12 bases sitting between them. Germline lookup yields CDR1 SGDLS and CDR2 YYNGEE. CDR3 amino acids: CASSPEGGGNTIYF. As DNA, the CDR3 is TGTGCCAGCAGCCCCGAGGGTGGAGGAAACACCATATATTTT.

This chain connects TRBV19 to TRBJ2-2, with D possibly TRBD1 on 6 matching bases. With 9 bases removed from V and 6 bases from J, the gap between germline ends came to 20 bases. The germline CDR1 and CDR2 sequences are LNHDA and SQIVND (reference sequence). There are 15 residues in the CDR3. The CDR3 loop reads CASEKLNDRPGELFF. CDR3 nucleotides: TGTGCCAGCGAGAAGCTTAATGACAGGCCCGGGGAGCTGTTTTTT. The full variable domain, completed using reference TRBV19 and TRBJ2-2, is DGGITQSPKYLFRKEGQNVTLSCEQNLNHDAMYWYRQDPGQGLRLIYYSQIVNDFQKGDIAEGYSVSREKKESFPLTVTSAQKNPTAFYLCASEKLNDRPGELFFGEGSRLTVL.

The gene calls are TRBV6-4 and TRBJ2-1; D possibly matches TRBD1 or TRBD2 (5 bases each). CDR1 MRHNA and CDR2 SNTAGT come from the germline V gene. V dropped 0 bases and J dropped 2 bases, with 11 bases sitting between them. This CDR3 is built from 16 residues. The CDR3 region is CASSDSNEGPYNEQFF. The CDR3 DNA follows: TGTGCCAGCAGTGACTCGAACGAGGGACCCTACAATGAGCAGTTCTTC.

The chain uses TRBV9 and TRBJ2-3, with 10 bases lining up with TRBD1. The CDR3 has 17 residues. CDR1 is SGDLS and CDR2 is YYNGEE in the germline V gene. V shed 4 bases and J 1 base; nucleotides not matched to a gene: 9. The CDR3 DNA sequence: TGTGCCAGCAGCCACGACGGTGGGACAGGGGGCACAGATACGCAGTATTTT. Translation gives CASSHDGGTGGTDTQYF.

The rearrangement links TRBV12-5 to TRBJ2-1; D gene ambiguous. The CDR3 runs to 11 residues. Per germline, CDR1 LGHNT and CDR2 FRNRAP. V was pared by 7 bases and J by 3 bases, with 4 bases between. CDR3 region: CASAYYNEQFF. In nucleotides, the CDR3 is TGTGCTAGTGCCTACTACAATGAGCAGTTCTTC.